Listed below are T cell receptor beta chains from one sample, sequenced in a study of cytomegalovirus exposure and HLA in healthy donors. The protocol was immunoSEQ multiplex PCR, while the TCRdb copy is restricted to in-frame clones and leaves out a portion. The sample has roughly 330,000 clones, roughly nine tenths seen once. Sequences were obtained from PBMCs. The receptors were sampled from a woman aged 25 to 39 in good health and CMV-seropositive. Both conserved end residues are part of each CDR3. Fields, in order: V gene, D gene, clone size, J gene, CDR3 DNA, CDR3 protein. The D gene is left open where the match is weak. Part of the rows lack a size; the others show once, few, many or a class for expanded clones.

V gene: TRBV15; D gene: NA; clone size: NA; J gene: TRBJ1-5; CDR3 DNA: TGTGCCACCAGCGGTAGACAGATTAATCAGCCCCAGCATTTT; CDR3 protein: CATSGRQINQPQHF
V gene: TRBV5-4; D gene: TRBD2; clone size: NA; J gene: TRBJ2-7; CDR3 DNA: TGTGCCAGCAGCTTGGGGCACGGGGGGGAGCAGTACTTC; CDR3 protein: CASSLGHGGEQYF
V gene: TRBV4-3; D gene: NA; clone size: NA; J gene: TRBJ2-5; CDR3 DNA: TGCGCCAGCAGCCAAGACGGGGCTACCCAGTACTTC; CDR3 protein: CASSQDGATQYF
V gene: TRBV5-4; D gene: TRBD1; clone size: NA; J gene: TRBJ1-5; CDR3 DNA: TGTGCCAGCAGCCTAGACAGGGACAATCAGCCCCAGCATTTT; CDR3 protein: CASSLDRDNQPQHF
V gene: TRBV7-2; D gene: NA; clone size: NA; J gene: TRBJ1-1; CDR3 DNA: TGTGCCAGCAGCTTTTCCGGGGGGCGCGGGGACACTGAAGCTTTCTTT; CDR3 protein: CASSFSGGRGDTEAFF
V gene: TRBV6-5; D gene: NA; clone size: NA; J gene: TRBJ1-4; CDR3 DNA: TGTGCCAGCAGCCGACAGCCTTTAAATGAAAAACTGTTTTTT; CDR3 protein: CASSRQPLNEKLFF
V gene: TRBV29-1; D gene: NA; clone size: NA; J gene: TRBJ2-7; CDR3 DNA: TGCAGCGTTGTAGGCGACCCGACAAAGACCCTTAGCTCCTACGAGCAGTACTTC; CDR3 protein: CSVVGDPTKTLSSYEQYF
V gene: TRBV7-2; D gene: NA; clone size: NA; J gene: TRBJ1-2; CDR3 DNA: TGTGCCAGCAGCCTAGCAGCGGGGGGCCCCTATGGCTACACCTTC; CDR3 protein: CASSLAAGGPYGYTF
V gene: TRBV28; D gene: TRBD1; clone size: NA; J gene: TRBJ1-3; CDR3 DNA: TGTGCCAGCAGTTCTTACGGGACAGGGGCTGGAAACACCATATATTTT; CDR3 protein: CASSSYGTGAGNTIYF
V gene: TRBV29-1; D gene: NA; clone size: NA; J gene: TRBJ1-1; CDR3 DNA: TGCAGCGGGAGAGGGGGGTCATACACTGAAGCTTTCTTT; CDR3 protein: CSGRGGSYTEAFF
V gene: TRBV28; D gene: TRBD2; clone size: NA; J gene: TRBJ2-2; CDR3 DNA: TGTGCCAGCAGTCTCCATCCGGGACTAGGAGCCGGGGAGCTGTTTTTT; CDR3 protein: CASSLHPGLGAGELFF
V gene: TRBV27; D gene: NA; clone size: NA; J gene: TRBJ1-5; CDR3 DNA: TGTGCCAGCAGTTTAAGAAGGGGGAATCAGCCCCAGCATTTT; CDR3 protein: CASSLRRGNQPQHF
V gene: TRBV2; D gene: TRBD1; clone size: NA; J gene: TRBJ2-1; CDR3 DNA: TGTGCCAGCAGTGCGGACAGGAGTTCCTACAATGAGCAGTTCTTC; CDR3 protein: CASSADRSSYNEQFF
V gene: TRBV6-1; D gene: TRBD2; clone size: once; J gene: TRBJ2-3; CDR3 DNA: TGTGCCAGCACCACTAGCGGCACAGATACGCAGTATTTT; CDR3 protein: CASTTSGTDTQYF
V gene: TRBV19; D gene: TRBD2; clone size: NA; J gene: TRBJ2-3; CDR3 DNA: TGTGCCAGTAGTCGGGGTAGCGGGGGGGATACGCAGTATTTT; CDR3 protein: CASSRGSGGDTQYF
V gene: TRBV9; D gene: NA; clone size: NA; J gene: TRBJ1-1; CDR3 DNA: TGTGCCAGCAGCGTAGCTGAGAAGAACACTGAAGCTTTCTTT; CDR3 protein: CASSVAEKNTEAFF
V gene: TRBV28; D gene: NA; clone size: NA; J gene: TRBJ2-7; CDR3 DNA: TGTGCCAGCAGTTCTTGGGGCGCCTACGAGCAGTACTTC; CDR3 protein: CASSSWGAYEQYF
V gene: TRBV7-9; D gene: NA; clone size: NA; J gene: TRBJ2-7; CDR3 DNA: TGTGCCAGCAGCGACGGGGCAGGTGCACTCGAGCAGTACTTC; CDR3 protein: CASSDGAGALEQYF
V gene: TRBV7-9; D gene: NA; clone size: NA; J gene: TRBJ2-3; CDR3 DNA: TGTGCCAGCACCCCCGACAGCGAATTCGGAGATACGCAGTATTTT; CDR3 protein: CASTPDSEFGDTQYF
V gene: TRBV23-1; D gene: NA; clone size: NA; J gene: TRBJ1-3; CDR3 DNA: TGCGCCAGCAGTCCACAGTGTAGGAACGGAAACACCATATATTTT; CDR3 protein: CASSPQCRNGNTIYF
V gene: TRBV29-1; D gene: NA; clone size: NA; J gene: TRBJ1-1; CDR3 DNA: TGCAGCGTTACGACAGGCCCCGGGGCTTTCTTT; CDR3 protein: CSVTTGPGAFF
V gene: TRBV28; D gene: NA; clone size: once; J gene: TRBJ1-3; CDR3 DNA: TGTGCCAGTTTTCCGTGGGGGACATCAAGTGGAAACACCATATATTTT; CDR3 protein: CASFPWGTSSGNTIYF
V gene: TRBV7-2; D gene: NA; clone size: NA; J gene: TRBJ2-5; CDR3 DNA: TGTGCCAGCAGCATTCGAACCGTGGAGACCCAGTACTTC; CDR3 protein: CASSIRTVETQYF
V gene: TRBV23-1; D gene: TRBD1; clone size: NA; J gene: TRBJ2-1; CDR3 DNA: TGCGCCAGCAGCCCACCTCTACGGGACAGCACCTACAATGAGCAGTTCTTC; CDR3 protein: CASSPPLRDSTYNEQFF
V gene: TRBV27; D gene: NA; clone size: few; J gene: TRBJ2-6; CDR3 DNA: TGTGCCAGCAGTTTTGCTGGGGCCAACGTCCTGACTTTC; CDR3 protein: CASSFAGANVLTF
V gene: TRBV4-2; D gene: NA; clone size: NA; J gene: TRBJ2-7; CDR3 DNA: TGTGCCAGCAGCCCCCTGGGAGAGGGGTTCGGCTACGAGCAGTACTTC; CDR3 protein: CASSPLGEGFGYEQYF
V gene: TRBV4-2; D gene: TRBD1; clone size: once; J gene: TRBJ1-4; CDR3 DNA: TGTGCCAGCAGCCAGGATACCGGACAGGGTTTTGAAAAACTGTTTTTT; CDR3 protein: CASSQDTGQGFEKLFF
V gene: TRBV20-1; D gene: NA; clone size: NA; J gene: TRBJ1-2; CDR3 DNA: TGCAGTGCTAGGGGAACTAATGGCTACACCTTC; CDR3 protein: CSARGTNGYTF
V gene: TRBV7-9; D gene: NA; clone size: NA; J gene: TRBJ2-1; CDR3 DNA: TGTGCCAGCAGCCAGCCAGGGGCCTCACCATACAATGAGCAGTTCTTC; CDR3 protein: CASSQPGASPYNEQFF
V gene: TRBV5-1; D gene: NA; clone size: once; J gene: TRBJ1-2; CDR3 DNA: TGCGCCAGCAGCTGGGACCCCTTCTATGGCTACACCTTC; CDR3 protein: CASSWDPFYGYTF
V gene: TRBV5-4; D gene: TRBD2; clone size: NA; J gene: TRBJ2-7; CDR3 DNA: TGTGCCAGCAGCTCTTCGACTAGCGGGAGATCGTACGAGCAGTACTTC; CDR3 protein: CASSSSTSGRSYEQYF
V gene: TRBV27; D gene: TRBD2; clone size: NA; J gene: TRBJ2-2; CDR3 DNA: TGTGCCAGCAGTCCGGCGAGACTAGCGGGGAACACCGGGGAGCTGTTTTTT; CDR3 protein: CASSPARLAGNTGELFF
V gene: TRBV5-1; D gene: NA; clone size: few; J gene: TRBJ1-2; CDR3 DNA: TGCGCCAGCAGCTTGGATAGCGGCAGGGAGGGTGGCTACACCTTC; CDR3 protein: CASSLDSGREGGYTF
V gene: TRBV29-1; D gene: NA; clone size: NA; J gene: TRBJ2-1; CDR3 DNA: TGCAGCGTTGTATACAATGAGCAGTTCTTC; CDR3 protein: CSVVYNEQFF
V gene: TRBV15; D gene: NA; clone size: NA; J gene: TRBJ1-1; CDR3 DNA: TGTGCCACCAGCCAACAGATGAACACTGAAGCTTTCTTT; CDR3 protein: CATSQQMNTEAFF
V gene: TRBV28; D gene: NA; clone size: NA; J gene: TRBJ1-2; CDR3 DNA: TGTGCCAGCAGTTCTCCAGGGGACTATGGCTACACCTTC; CDR3 protein: CASSSPGDYGYTF
V gene: TRBV5-1; D gene: NA; clone size: once; J gene: TRBJ1-1; CDR3 DNA: TGCGCCAGCAGCTTGGGGAAGGGGAGGGGGACTGAAGCTTTCTTT; CDR3 protein: CASSLGKGRGTEAFF
V gene: TRBV18; D gene: NA; clone size: NA; J gene: TRBJ1-4; CDR3 DNA: TGTGCCAGCTCGGCCGGGGGAACAACTAATGAAAAACTGTTTTTT; CDR3 protein: CASSAGGTTNEKLFF
V gene: TRBV2; D gene: TRBD1; clone size: NA; J gene: TRBJ1-2; CDR3 DNA: TGTGCCAGCAGTGAACCCGGGACAGGGGGGGATGGCTACACCTTC; CDR3 protein: CASSEPGTGGDGYTF
V gene: TRBV18; D gene: NA; clone size: NA; J gene: TRBJ2-2; CDR3 DNA: TGTGCCAGCTCTCGACTTATTACGACGAACACCGGGGAGCTGTTTTTT; CDR3 protein: CASSRLITTNTGELFF
V gene: TRBV6-5; D gene: NA; clone size: NA; J gene: TRBJ2-7; CDR3 DNA: TGTGCCAGCAGTCGGACCACATACGAGCAGTACTTC; CDR3 protein: CASSRTTYEQYF